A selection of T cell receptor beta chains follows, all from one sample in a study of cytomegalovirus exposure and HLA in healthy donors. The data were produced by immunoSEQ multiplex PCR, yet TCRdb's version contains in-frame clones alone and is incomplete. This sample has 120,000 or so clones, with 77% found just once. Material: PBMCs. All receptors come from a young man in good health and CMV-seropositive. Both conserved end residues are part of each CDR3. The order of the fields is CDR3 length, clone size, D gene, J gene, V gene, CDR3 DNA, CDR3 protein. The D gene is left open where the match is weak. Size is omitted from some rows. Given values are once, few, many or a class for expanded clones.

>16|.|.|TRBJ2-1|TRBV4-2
TGTGCCAGCAGCCAAGATAGCAGTCCCGAGTACAATGAGCAGTTCTTC
CASSQDSSPEYNEQFF
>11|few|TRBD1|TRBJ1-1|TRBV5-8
TGTGCCAGCAGCTACAGGGGGCGAGCTTTCTTT
CASSYRGRAFF
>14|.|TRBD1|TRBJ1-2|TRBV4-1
TGCGCCAGCAGCCTTGAGCAGGGGGACTATGGCTACACCTTC
CASSLEQGDYGYTF
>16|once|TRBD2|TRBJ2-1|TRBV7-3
TGTGCCAGCAGCAGCGGACTAGCGGGAACGAACAATGAGCAGTTCTTC
CASSSGLAGTNNEQFF
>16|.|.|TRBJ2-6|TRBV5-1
TGCGCCAGCAGCACCGCAGGGGTCTCTGGGGCCAACGTCCTGACTTTC
CASSTAGVSGANVLTF
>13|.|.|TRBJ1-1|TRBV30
TGTGCCTGGAGTGTAAGGACCACCGGGGAGGCTTTCTTT
CAWSVRTTGEAFF
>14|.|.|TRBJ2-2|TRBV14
TGTGCCAGCAGCCAGGCCCGTTGGGCGGGGGAGCTGTTTTTT
CASSQARWAGELFF
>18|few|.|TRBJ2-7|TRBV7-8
TGTGCCAGCAGCTTAGTAAACAGGCTTTCCTTTTGGCCCTACGAGCAGTACTTC
CASSLVNRLSFWPYEQYF
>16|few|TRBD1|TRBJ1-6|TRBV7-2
TGTGCCAGCAGCTTAGGGACAGGGGCTAGGAATTCACCCCTCCACTTT
CASSLGTGARNSPLHF
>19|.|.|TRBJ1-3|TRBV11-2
TGTGCCAGCAGCTTAGGTGGGAGCAGGCAAAGAAGCTCTGGAAACACCATATATTTT
CASSLGGSRQRSSGNTIYF
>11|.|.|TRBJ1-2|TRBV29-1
TGCAGCGTCCTCCGATCGGATGGCTACACCTTC
CSVLRSDGYTF
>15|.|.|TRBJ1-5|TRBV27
TGTGCCAGCAGTTTGGGCGCGAGTAACCGTCAGCCCCAGCATTTT
CASSLGASNRQPQHF
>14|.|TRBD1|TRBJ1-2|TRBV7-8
TGTGCCAGCAGCTTCCGGGACAGGGGTTATGGCTACACCTTC
CASSFRDRGYGYTF
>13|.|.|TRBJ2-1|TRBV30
TGTGCCTGGAGTGTACCAGGGGTCGATGAGCAGTTCTTC
CAWSVPGVDEQFF
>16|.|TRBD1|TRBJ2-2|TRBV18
TGTGCCAGCTCAGCCAATGGACAGGCGGATAACGGGGAGCTGTTTTTT
CASSANGQADNGELFF
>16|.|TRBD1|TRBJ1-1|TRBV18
TGTGCCAGCTCACAGGGGGCGCCGGGGATGAACACTGAAGCTTTCTTT
CASSQGAPGMNTEAFF
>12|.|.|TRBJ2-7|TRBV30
TGTGCCTGGAGTCCCGAGGGTTACGAGCAGTACTTC
CAWSPEGYEQYF
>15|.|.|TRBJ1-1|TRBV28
TGTGCCAGCAGAACTATGCCGGTGGTTGGGACTGAAGCTTTCTTT
CASRTMPVVGTEAFF
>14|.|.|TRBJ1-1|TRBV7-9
TGTGCCAGCAGCCCTCAGGACAGGAACACTGAAGCTTTCTTT
CASSPQDRNTEAFF
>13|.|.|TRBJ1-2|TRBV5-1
TGCGCCAGCAGCTCTCGGGGGGATGGGGGCTACACCTTC
CASSSRGDGGYTF
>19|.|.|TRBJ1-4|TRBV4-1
TGCGCCAGCAGCCAAGATGTGGTCCTACTAAGTTCCACTAATGAAAAACTGTTTTTT
CASSQDVVLLSSTNEKLFF
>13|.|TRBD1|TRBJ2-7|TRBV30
TGTGCCTGGAATCTCATTTCAGGGGGCGAGCAGTACTTC
CAWNLISGGEQYF
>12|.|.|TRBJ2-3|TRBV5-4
TGTGCCAGCAGCCTAAACCCAGATACGCAGTATTTT
CASSLNPDTQYF
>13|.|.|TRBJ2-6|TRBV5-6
TGTGCCAGCAGGAACTCTGGGGCCAACGGCCTGACTTTC
CASRNSGANGLTF